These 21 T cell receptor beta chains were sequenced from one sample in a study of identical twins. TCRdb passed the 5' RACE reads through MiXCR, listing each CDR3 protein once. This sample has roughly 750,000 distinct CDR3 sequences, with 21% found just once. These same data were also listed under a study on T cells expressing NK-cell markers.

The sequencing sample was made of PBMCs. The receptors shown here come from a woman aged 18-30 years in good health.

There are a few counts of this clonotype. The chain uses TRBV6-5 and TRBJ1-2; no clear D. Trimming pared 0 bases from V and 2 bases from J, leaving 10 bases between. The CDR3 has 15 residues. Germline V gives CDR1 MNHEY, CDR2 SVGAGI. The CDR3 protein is CASSYSSTTNYGYTF. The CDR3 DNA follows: TGTGCCAGCAGTTACTCGAGCACCACGAACTATGGCTACACCTTC.

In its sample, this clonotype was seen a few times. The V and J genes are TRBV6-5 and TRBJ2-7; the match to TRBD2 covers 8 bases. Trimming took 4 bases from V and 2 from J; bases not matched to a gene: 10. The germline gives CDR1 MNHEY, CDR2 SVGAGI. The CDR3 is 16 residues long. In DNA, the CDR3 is TGTGCCAGCAGTTCCTTTACAGTAGCGGGAACCTACGAGCAGTACTTC. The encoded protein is CASSSFTVAGTYEQYF.

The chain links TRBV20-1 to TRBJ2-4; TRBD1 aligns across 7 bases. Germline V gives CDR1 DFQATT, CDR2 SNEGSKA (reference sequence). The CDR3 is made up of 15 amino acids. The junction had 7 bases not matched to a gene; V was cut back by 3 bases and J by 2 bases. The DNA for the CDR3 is TGCAGTGCTAGTGGCAGGGGGAATCCCAAAAACATTCAGTACTTC. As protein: CSASGRGNPKNIQYF.

The CDR3 spells CASSFPRLPLRERDTQYF. Written as DNA, the CDR3 is TGTGCCAGCAGCTTTCCTAGACTCCCCCTGAGGGAGAGAGATACGCAGTATTTT. V and J are TRBV7-8 and TRBJ2-3; D possibly corresponds to TRBD2 (5 bases). This CDR3 has 18 amino acids. The V gene lost 3 bases and the J gene lost 5 bases, with 24 bases spanning the gap. The germline V gene has CDR1 SGHVS and CDR2 FQNEAQ.

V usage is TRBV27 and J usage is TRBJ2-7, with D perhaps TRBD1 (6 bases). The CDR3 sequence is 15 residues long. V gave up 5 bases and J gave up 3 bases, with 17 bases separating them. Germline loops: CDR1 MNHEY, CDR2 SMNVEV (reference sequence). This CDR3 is CASSNTYRDNYEQYF. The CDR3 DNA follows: TGTGCCAGCAGTAATACCTACCGGGACAACTACGAGCAGTACTTC.

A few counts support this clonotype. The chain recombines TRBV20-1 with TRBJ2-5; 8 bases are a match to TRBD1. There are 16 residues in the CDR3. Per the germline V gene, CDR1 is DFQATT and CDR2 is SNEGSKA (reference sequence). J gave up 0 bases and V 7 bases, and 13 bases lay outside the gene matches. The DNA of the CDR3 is TGCAGTGTCTACCAGGGACAGGCGATCTACCAAGAGACCCAGTACTTC. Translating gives CSVYQGQAIYQETQYF.

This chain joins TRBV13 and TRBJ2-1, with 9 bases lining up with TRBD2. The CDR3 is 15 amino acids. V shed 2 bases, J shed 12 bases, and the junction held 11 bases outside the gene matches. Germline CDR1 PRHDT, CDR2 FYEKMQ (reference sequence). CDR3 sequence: CASSLRTSVGRLQFF. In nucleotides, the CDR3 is TGTGCCAGCAGCTTAAGGACTAGCGTGGGGAGGTTGCAGTTCTTC.

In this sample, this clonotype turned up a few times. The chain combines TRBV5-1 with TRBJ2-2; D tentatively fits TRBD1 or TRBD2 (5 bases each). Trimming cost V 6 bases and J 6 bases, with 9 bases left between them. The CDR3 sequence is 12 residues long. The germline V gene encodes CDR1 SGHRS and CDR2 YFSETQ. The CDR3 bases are TGCGCCAGCACCAGGGAGTCCGGGGAGCTGTTTTTT. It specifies CASTRESGELFF.

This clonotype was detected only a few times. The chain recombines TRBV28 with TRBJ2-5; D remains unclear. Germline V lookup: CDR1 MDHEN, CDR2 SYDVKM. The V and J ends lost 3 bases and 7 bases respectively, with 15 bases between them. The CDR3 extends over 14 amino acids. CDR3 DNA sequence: TGTGCCAGCAGTTTTCTGGCTGGGCCAGGGACCCAGTACTTC. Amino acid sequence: CASSFLAGPGTQYF.

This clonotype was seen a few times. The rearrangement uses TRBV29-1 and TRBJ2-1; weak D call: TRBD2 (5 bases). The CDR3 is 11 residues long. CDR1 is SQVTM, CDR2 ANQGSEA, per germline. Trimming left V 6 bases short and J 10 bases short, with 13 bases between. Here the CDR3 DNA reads TGCAGCGTAGTAAAACTAGGAGAGCAGTTCTTC. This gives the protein CSVVKLGEQFF.

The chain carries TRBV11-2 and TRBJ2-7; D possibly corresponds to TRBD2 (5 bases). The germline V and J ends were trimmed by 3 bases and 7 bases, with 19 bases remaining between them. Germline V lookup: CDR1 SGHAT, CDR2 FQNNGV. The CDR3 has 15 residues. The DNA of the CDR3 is TGTGCCAGCAGCTTGATGATAAGGGCCCCGGGAGAGCAGTACTTC. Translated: CASSLMIRAPGEQYF.

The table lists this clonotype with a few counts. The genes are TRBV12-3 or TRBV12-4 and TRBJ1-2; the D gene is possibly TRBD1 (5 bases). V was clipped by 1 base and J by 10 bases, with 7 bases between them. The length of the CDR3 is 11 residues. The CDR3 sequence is CASSLGGTYTF. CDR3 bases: TGTGCCAGCAGTTTAGGGGGGACCTACACCTTC.

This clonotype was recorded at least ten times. The CDR3 reads CSARAPDGEKLFF. In DNA, the CDR3 is TGCAGTGCTAGAGCCCCCGATGGTGAAAAACTGTTTTTT. This chain joins TRBV20-1 and TRBJ1-4; D uncertain. Between the trimmed V and J ends, which lost 1 base and 7 bases, there was a span of 10 bases. The V gene's germline CDR1 is DFQATT and CDR2 SNEGSKA (reference sequence). There are 13 residues in the CDR3.

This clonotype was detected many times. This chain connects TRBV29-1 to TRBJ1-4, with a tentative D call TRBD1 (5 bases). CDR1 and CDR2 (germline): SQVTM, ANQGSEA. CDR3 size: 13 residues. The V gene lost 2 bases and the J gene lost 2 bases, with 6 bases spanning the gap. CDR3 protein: CSVEWGTNEKLFF. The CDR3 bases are TGCAGCGTTGAATGGGGGACTAATGAAAAACTGTTTTTT.

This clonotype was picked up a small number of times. CDR3 nucleotide sequence: TGTGCCAGCAGGGGAGGGCCGGGGCAGTATTTT. Encoded protein: CASRGGPGQYF. This chain joins TRBV12-3 or TRBV12-4 and TRBJ2-3; the match to TRBD2 covers 7 bases. J gave up 11 bases and V 6 bases, and 5 bases lay outside the gene matches. This CDR3 is built from 11 residues.

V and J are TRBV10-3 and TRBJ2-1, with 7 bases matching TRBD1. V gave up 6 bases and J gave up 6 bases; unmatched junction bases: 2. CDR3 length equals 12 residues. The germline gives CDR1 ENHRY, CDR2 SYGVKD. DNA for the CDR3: TGTGCCATCAGAGACAGGGTCAATGAGCAGTTCTTC. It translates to CAIRDRVNEQFF.

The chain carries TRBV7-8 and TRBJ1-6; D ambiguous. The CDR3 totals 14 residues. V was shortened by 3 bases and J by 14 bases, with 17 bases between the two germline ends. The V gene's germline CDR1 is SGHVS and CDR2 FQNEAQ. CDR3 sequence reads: CASSFSGPSSSLHF. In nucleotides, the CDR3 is TGTGCCAGCAGCTTTTCGGGCCCCTCTTCGTCCCTCCACTTT.

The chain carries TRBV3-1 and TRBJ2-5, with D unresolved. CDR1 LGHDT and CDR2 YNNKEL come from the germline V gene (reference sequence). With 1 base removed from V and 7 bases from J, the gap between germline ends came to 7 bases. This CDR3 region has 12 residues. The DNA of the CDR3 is TGTGCCAGCAGCCAAGCTGTCGGGACCCAGTACTTC. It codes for CASSQAVGTQYF.

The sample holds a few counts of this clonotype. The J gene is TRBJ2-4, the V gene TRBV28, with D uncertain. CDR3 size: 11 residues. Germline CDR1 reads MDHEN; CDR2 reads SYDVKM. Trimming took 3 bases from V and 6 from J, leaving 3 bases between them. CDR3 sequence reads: CASSLRNIQYF. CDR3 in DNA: TGTGCCAGCAGTTTGAGAAACATTCAGTACTTC.

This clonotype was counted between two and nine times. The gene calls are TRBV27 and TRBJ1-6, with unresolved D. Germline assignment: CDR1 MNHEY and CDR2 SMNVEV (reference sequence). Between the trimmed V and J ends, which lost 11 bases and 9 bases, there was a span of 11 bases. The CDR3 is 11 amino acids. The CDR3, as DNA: TGTGCCGCAGGACCAATTTCACCCCTCCACTTT. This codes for CAAGPISPLHF.

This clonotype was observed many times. This CDR3 is CATSRGQGYGYTF. DNA of the CDR3: TGTGCCACCAGCAGAGGCCAGGGTTATGGCTACACCTTC. The chain carries TRBV15 and TRBJ1-2; maybe TRBD1 (5 bases). The germline V gene has CDR1 LNHNV and CDR2 YYDKDF (reference sequence). There are 13 residues in the CDR3. V lost 1 base and J 5 bases, leaving 8 bases between the germline ends.